Listed below are T cell receptor beta chains from one sample, sequenced in a study of OX40 agonist ivuxolimab in advanced cancers. Generated by immunoSEQ multiplex PCR, the TCRdb table keeps only in-frame clones and is missing some. The sample lists tens of thousands of clones, 77% occurring once. The source was CD4+ or CD8+ T cells sorted from blood, collected in a trial of the OX40 agonist ivuxolimab. The receptors derive from an adult with an advanced solid tumor such as melanoma, head and neck, liver or kidney cancer. CDR3s leave out the opening cysteine and the closing phenylalanine or tryptophan.

V: TRBV5-4; length: 16; CDR3: ASSPGGSGSTGANVLT
V: TRBV4-1; length: 12; CDR3: ASSQGRPNYGYT
V: TRBV29-1; length: 11; CDR3: SVVVRDNQPQH
V: TRBV29-1; length: 10; CDR3: SGGGLVGEQY
V: TRBV7-2; length: 12; CDR3: ASSHGTPKIGYT
V: TRBV5-4; length: 13; CDR3: ASSRPAGYNYGYT
V: TRBV19; length: 11; CDR3: ASSTPGQGEAF
V: TRBV6-5; length: 12; CDR3: ASSYRRGQETQY
V: TRBV7-9; length: 12; CDR3: ATQGVPGTDTQY
V: TRBV6-5; length: 12; CDR3: ASSYSTGNTEAF
V: TRBV2; length: 11; CDR3: ASSEEEGQPQH
V: TRBV5-1; length: 13; CDR3: ASSDPGQGVNEQF
V: TRBV29-1; length: 11; CDR3: SVVFGRNTEAF
V: TRBV6-1; length: 13; CDR3: ASSPDGYSGNTIY
V: TRBV6-1; length: 13; CDR3: ATGFLAGTNEKLF
V: TRBV7-2; length: 12; CDR3: ASSSDRSNEKLF
V: TRBV5-1; length: 11; CDR3: ASSLGINEKLF
V: TRBV2; length: 13; CDR3: ASSRLLAGQETQY
V: TRBV9; length: 11; CDR3: ASSGFSQDTQY
V: TRBV7-9; length: 10; CDR3: ASSFQAYEQY
V: TRBV12-5; length: 15; CDR3: ASGLVPAGPLGYGYT
V: TRBV2; length: 13; CDR3: ASSQSGGAGYEQY
V: TRBV28; length: 13; CDR3: ASSPRRTTNEKLF
V: TRBV11-3; length: 12; CDR3: ASSLETGLYEQY
V: TRBV28; length: 12; CDR3: ASSLTPLPYEQY
V: TRBV9; length: 13; CDR3: ASSTYWDGNEKLF
V: TRBV7-3; length: 12; CDR3: ASSLAPLYNEQF
V: TRBV6-1; length: 13; CDR3: ASRPNVGGQETQY
V: TRBV19; length: 13; CDR3: ASSKTGTGGTEAF